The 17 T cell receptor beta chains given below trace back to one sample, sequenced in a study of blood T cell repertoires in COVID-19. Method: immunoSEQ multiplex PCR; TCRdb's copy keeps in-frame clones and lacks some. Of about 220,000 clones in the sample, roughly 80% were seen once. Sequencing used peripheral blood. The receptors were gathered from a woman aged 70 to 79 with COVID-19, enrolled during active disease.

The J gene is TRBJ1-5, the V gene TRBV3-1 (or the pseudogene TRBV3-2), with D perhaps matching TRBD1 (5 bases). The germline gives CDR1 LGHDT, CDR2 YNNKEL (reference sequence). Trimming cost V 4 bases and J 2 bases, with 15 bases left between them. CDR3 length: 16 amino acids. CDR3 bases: TGTGCCAGCAGCCCCCAGGGAGGGGTTGGCAATCAGCCCCAGCATTTT. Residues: CASSPQGGVGNQPQHF.

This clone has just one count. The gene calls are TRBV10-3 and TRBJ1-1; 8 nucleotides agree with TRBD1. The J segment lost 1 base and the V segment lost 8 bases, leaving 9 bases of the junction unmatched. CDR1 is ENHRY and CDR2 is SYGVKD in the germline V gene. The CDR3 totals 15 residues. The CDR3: CAISRGGQGNTEAFF. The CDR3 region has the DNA TGTGCCATCTCTCGTGGAGGACAGGGGAACACTGAAGCTTTCTTT.

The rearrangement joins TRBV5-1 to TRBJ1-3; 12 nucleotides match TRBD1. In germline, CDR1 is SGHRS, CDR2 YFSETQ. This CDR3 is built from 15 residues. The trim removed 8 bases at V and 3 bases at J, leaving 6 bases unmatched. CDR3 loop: CASGTGGAFGNTIYF. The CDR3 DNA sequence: TGCGCCAGTGGGACAGGGGGCGCGTTTGGAAACACCATATATTTT. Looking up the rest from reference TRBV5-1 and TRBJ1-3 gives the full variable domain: KAGVTQTPRYLIKTRGQQVTLSCSPISGHRSVSWYQQTPGQGLQFLFEYFSETQRNKGNFPGRFSGRQFSNSRSEMNVSTLELGDSALYLCASGTGGAFGNTIYFGEGSWLTVV.

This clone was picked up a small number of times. The CDR3 nucleotides are TGTGCCAGCAGTTCTCGGGGTACTGGAAACACCATATATTTT. This encodes CASSSRGTGNTIYF. The chain is built from TRBV27 and TRBJ1-3; D unresolved. Per germline, CDR1 MNHEY and CDR2 SMNVEV (reference sequence). The CDR3 consists of 14 residues. The V gene lost 4 bases and the J gene lost 2 bases, with 9 bases spanning the gap.

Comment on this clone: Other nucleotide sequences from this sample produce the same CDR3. CDR3 in amino acids: CSASNRLAGSSGANVLTF. CDR3 DNA sequence: TGCAGTGCTAGTAATCGCCTAGCGGGTAGCTCTGGGGCCAACGTCCTGACTTTC. The chain combines TRBV20-1 with TRBJ2-6; 8 bases map to TRBD2. CDR1 and CDR2 (germline): DFQATT, SNEGSKA (reference sequence). The trim removed 3 bases at V and 0 bases at J, leaving 10 bases unmatched. The CDR3 runs to 18 residues.

The CDR3: CASSFRDRGNSPLHF. The CDR3, as DNA: TGTGCCAGCAGTTTCCGGGACAGAGGAAATTCACCCCTCCACTTT. The rearrangement joins TRBV28 to TRBJ1-6; 7 bases map to TRBD1. The CDR3 is made up of 15 amino acids. Germline values: CDR1 MDHEN, CDR2 SYDVKM. The J segment lost 7 bases and the V segment lost 3 bases, leaving 6 bases of the junction unmatched.

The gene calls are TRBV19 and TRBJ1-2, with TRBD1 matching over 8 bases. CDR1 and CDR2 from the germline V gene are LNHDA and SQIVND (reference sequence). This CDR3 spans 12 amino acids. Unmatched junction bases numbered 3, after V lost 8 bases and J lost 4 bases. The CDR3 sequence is CASLDRGYGYTF. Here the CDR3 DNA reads TGTGCCAGTCTCGACAGGGGCTATGGCTACACCTTC.

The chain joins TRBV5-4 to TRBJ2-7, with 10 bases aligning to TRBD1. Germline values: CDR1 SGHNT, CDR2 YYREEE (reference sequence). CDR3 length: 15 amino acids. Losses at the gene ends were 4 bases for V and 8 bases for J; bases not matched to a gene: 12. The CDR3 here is CASSLNSGTGDKQYF. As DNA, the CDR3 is TGTGCCAGCAGCCTGAACTCCGGGACAGGGGATAAGCAGTACTTC.

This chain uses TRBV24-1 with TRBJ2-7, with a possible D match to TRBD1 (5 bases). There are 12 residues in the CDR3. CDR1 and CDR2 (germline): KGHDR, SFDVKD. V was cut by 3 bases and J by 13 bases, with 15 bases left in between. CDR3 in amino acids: CATSDGRGLVYF. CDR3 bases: TGTGCCACCAGTGATGGAAGGGGATTAGTTTACTTC.

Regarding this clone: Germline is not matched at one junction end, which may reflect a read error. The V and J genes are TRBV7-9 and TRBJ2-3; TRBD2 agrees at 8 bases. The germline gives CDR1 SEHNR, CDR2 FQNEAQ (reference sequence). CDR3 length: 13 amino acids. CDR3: CASSLDRAGARHF. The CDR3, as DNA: TGTGCCAGCAGCTTAGATAGAGCGGGGGCCCGGCATTTT.

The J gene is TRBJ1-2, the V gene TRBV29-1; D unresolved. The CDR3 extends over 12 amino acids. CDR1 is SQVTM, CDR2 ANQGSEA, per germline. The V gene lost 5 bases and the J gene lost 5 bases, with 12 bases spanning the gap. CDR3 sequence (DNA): TGCAGCGTTAGTTCGGGGTTTTATGGCTACACCTTC. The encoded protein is CSVSSGFYGYTF.

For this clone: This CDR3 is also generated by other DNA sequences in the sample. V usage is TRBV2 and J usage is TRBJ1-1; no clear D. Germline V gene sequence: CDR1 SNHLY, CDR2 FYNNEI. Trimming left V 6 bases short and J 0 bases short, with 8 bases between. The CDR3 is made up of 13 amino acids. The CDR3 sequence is CASSGQVNTEAFF. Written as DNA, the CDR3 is TGTGCCAGCAGCGGTCAAGTGAACACTGAAGCTTTCTTT.

The CDR3 loop reads CAWSVPLAGKSKNIQYF. The CDR3 bases are TGTGCCTGGAGTGTACCACTAGCCGGGAAGTCCAAAAACATTCAGTACTTC. J is TRBJ2-4 and V is TRBV30; TRBD2 is a possible D gene (6 bases). Germline CDR1 is GTSNPN and CDR2 is SVGIG (reference sequence). V lost 0 bases, J lost 2 bases, and 17 bases lay in between. The CDR3 has 17 amino acids.

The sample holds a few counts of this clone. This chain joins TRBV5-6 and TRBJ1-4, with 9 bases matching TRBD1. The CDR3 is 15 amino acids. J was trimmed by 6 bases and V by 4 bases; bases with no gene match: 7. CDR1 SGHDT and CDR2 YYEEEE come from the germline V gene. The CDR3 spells CASSQGGQGYEKLFF. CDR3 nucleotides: TGTGCCAGCAGCCAGGGGGGACAGGGTTATGAAAAACTGTTTTTT.

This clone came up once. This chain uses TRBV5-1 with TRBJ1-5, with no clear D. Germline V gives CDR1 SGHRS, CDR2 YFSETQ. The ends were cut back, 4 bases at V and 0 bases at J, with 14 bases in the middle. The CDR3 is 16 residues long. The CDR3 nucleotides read TGCGCCAGCAGCCCAGGCCAGAGAAATAGCAATCAGCCCCAGCATTTT. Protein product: CASSPGQRNSNQPQHF.

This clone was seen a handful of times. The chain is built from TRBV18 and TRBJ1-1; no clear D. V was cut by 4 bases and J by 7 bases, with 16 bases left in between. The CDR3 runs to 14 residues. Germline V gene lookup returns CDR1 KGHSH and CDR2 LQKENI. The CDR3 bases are TGTGCCAGCTCACAAACCCCCCACGAGAGTGAAGCTTTCTTT. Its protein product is CASSQTPHESEAFF.

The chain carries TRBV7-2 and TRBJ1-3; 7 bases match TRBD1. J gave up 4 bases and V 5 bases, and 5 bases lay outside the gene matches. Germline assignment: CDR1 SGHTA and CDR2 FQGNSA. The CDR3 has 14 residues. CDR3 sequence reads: CASSQTGVGNTIYF. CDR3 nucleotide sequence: TGTGCCAGCAGCCAAACAGGGGTAGGAAACACCATATATTTT.